Listed below are T cell receptor beta chains from one sample, sequenced in a study of blood T cell repertoires in COVID-19. TCRdb's table, derived via immunoSEQ multiplex PCR, lists solely in-frame clones and lacks some. This table holds 200,000 to 250,000 clones, around four fifths found once. Sequenced sample: peripheral blood. These TCRs come from an older woman with active or convalescent COVID-19. Both conserved end residues are part of each CDR3. A D gene is named only where the DNA matches it firmly. Rows may omit the clone size; those that give it use once, few, many or a size class.

abundance: .; j_gene: TRBJ1-1; d_gene: .; v_gene: TRBV27; CDR3nt: TGTGCCAGCAGTTTCTCGGGGGGCACTGAAGCTTTCTTT; CDR3aa: CASSFSGGTEAFF
abundance: .; j_gene: TRBJ2-1; d_gene: TRBD2; v_gene: TRBV3-1/TRBV3-2; CDR3nt: TGTGCCAGCAGCCACAGCGGGAGTGTGAATGAGCAGTTCTTC; CDR3aa: CASSHSGSVNEQFF
abundance: .; j_gene: TRBJ2-1; d_gene: TRBD2; v_gene: TRBV6-1; CDR3nt: TGTGCCAGCAGTGAACGAGGACTAGCGGGGAGCTACAATGAGCAGTTCTTC; CDR3aa: CASSERGLAGSYNEQFF
abundance: .; j_gene: TRBJ1-1; d_gene: .; v_gene: TRBV10-3; CDR3nt: TGTGCCATCAGTGAAGGGGATGGGGCTGAAGCTTTCTTT; CDR3aa: CAISEGDGAEAFF
abundance: once; j_gene: TRBJ1-3; d_gene: .; v_gene: TRBV30; CDR3nt: TGTGCCTGGGTTTTGGGGCCAGGGTGCTACTCTGGAAACACCATATATTTT; CDR3aa: CAWVLGPGCYSGNTIYF
abundance: .; j_gene: TRBJ1-3; d_gene: .; v_gene: TRBV6-5; CDR3nt: TGTGCCAGCAGTTCCCCTCCCGGGGGGGGTAAAAACACCATATATTTT; CDR3aa: CASSSPPGGGKNTIYF
abundance: .; j_gene: TRBJ1-6; d_gene: TRBD1; v_gene: TRBV5-1; CDR3nt: TGCGCCAGCAGCCGAAACCCTGAGGGGGCTCGGCGGAATTCACCCCTCCACTTT; CDR3aa: CASSRNPEGARRNSPLHF
abundance: .; j_gene: TRBJ2-3; d_gene: TRBD2; v_gene: TRBV5-1; CDR3nt: TGCGCCAGCAGCTTTAGCGGGGGAGTAGGAGATACGCAGTATTTT; CDR3aa: CASSFSGGVGDTQYF
abundance: .; j_gene: TRBJ1-4; d_gene: .; v_gene: TRBV7-9; CDR3nt: TGTGCCAGCAGCTTAGGGGAGGTCAATGAAAAACTGTTTTTT; CDR3aa: CASSLGEVNEKLFF
abundance: many; j_gene: TRBJ1-4; d_gene: .; v_gene: TRBV3-1/TRBV3-2; CDR3nt: TGTGCCAGCAGCCAAGACTTAGGGGCAGCAACTAATGAAAAACTGTTTTTT; CDR3aa: CASSQDLGAATNEKLFF
abundance: .; j_gene: TRBJ1-2; d_gene: .; v_gene: TRBV29-1; CDR3nt: TGCAGCGCCCTAGGACAGACCGACTATGGCTACACCTTC; CDR3aa: CSALGQTDYGYTF
abundance: .; j_gene: TRBJ2-3; d_gene: TRBD2; v_gene: TRBV7-8; CDR3nt: TGTGCCAGCAGCCGACGGGTTAGCGGGATTTCAGATACGCAGTATTTT; CDR3aa: CASSRRVSGISDTQYF
abundance: .; j_gene: TRBJ1-6; d_gene: .; v_gene: TRBV5-4; CDR3nt: TGTGCCAGCAGCTCGGACGGGGGCTATAATTCACCCCTCCACTTT; CDR3aa: CASSSDGGYNSPLHF
abundance: .; j_gene: TRBJ2-3; d_gene: .; v_gene: TRBV10-3; CDR3nt: TGTGCCATCAGCCTGGACAGGGAGGGAGCCACAGATACGCAGTATTTT; CDR3aa: CAISLDREGATDTQYF
abundance: few; j_gene: TRBJ2-1; d_gene: .; v_gene: TRBV4-1; CDR3nt: TGCGCCAGCAGCCAGAGCCGGTCTTCCAATGAGCAGTTCTTC; CDR3aa: CASSQSRSSNEQFF
abundance: .; j_gene: TRBJ1-6; d_gene: TRBD1; v_gene: TRBV19; CDR3nt: TGTGCCAGTAGTATACCGGGACAGGGCGGGTCACCCCTCCACTTT; CDR3aa: CASSIPGQGGSPLHF
abundance: .; j_gene: TRBJ1-2; d_gene: .; v_gene: TRBV28; CDR3nt: TGTGCCAGCAGTTTATCCCTAACAGGGAAGGACTATGGCTACACCTTC; CDR3aa: CASSLSLTGKDYGYTF
abundance: .; j_gene: TRBJ1-2; d_gene: .; v_gene: TRBV5-1; CDR3nt: TGCGCCAGCAGCTTGGCCGGGGGAGGGGGCTACACCTTC; CDR3aa: CASSLAGGGGYTF
abundance: .; j_gene: TRBJ2-3; d_gene: .; v_gene: TRBV6-5; CDR3nt: TGTGCCAGCAGTTACGGGGCGGGGGCCACAGATACGCAGTATTTT; CDR3aa: CASSYGAGATDTQYF
abundance: .; j_gene: TRBJ1-5; d_gene: .; v_gene: TRBV5-6; CDR3nt: TGTGCCAGCAGCTTGTCGGGGGGTCAGCCCCAGCATTTT; CDR3aa: CASSLSGGQPQHF
abundance: few; j_gene: TRBJ1-3; d_gene: .; v_gene: TRBV7-3; CDR3nt: TGTGCCAGCAGCTTAAGCCAGAGGGTTAAAACCTCTGGAAACACCATATATTTT; CDR3aa: CASSLSQRVKTSGNTIYF
abundance: .; j_gene: TRBJ2-5; d_gene: .; v_gene: TRBV11-3; CDR3nt: TGTGCCAGCAGACAGAACCAAGAGACCCAGTACTTC; CDR3aa: CASRQNQETQYF
abundance: .; j_gene: TRBJ2-5; d_gene: .; v_gene: TRBV7-9; CDR3nt: TGTGCCAGCAGCCCCCCCTTAGTACTGCTTGACGGGCAAGAGACCCAGTACTTC; CDR3aa: CASSPPLVLLDGQETQYF
abundance: once; j_gene: TRBJ1-2; d_gene: TRBD1; v_gene: TRBV28; CDR3nt: TGTGCCAGCAGTTTAGGGGGACAGAACATCTATGGCTACACCTTC; CDR3aa: CASSLGGQNIYGYTF
abundance: .; j_gene: TRBJ2-3; d_gene: .; v_gene: TRBV6-4; CDR3nt: TGTGCCAGCAGTGACTCTGCAGACCCTAGGAGCACAGATACGCAGTATTTT; CDR3aa: CASSDSADPRSTDTQYF
abundance: .; j_gene: TRBJ1-6; d_gene: .; v_gene: TRBV5-1; CDR3nt: TGCGCCAGCAGCTTGCGCGGGGGACGTTTCGAGCTGTTCCCCCTCCACTTT; CDR3aa: CASSLRGGRFELFPLHF
abundance: .; j_gene: TRBJ2-1; d_gene: .; v_gene: TRBV29-1; CDR3nt: TGCAGCGTCGTGTGGGGTGCCCGGGGTTCTTACAATGAGCAGTTCTTC; CDR3aa: CSVVWGARGSYNEQFF
abundance: .; j_gene: TRBJ2-5; d_gene: .; v_gene: TRBV9; CDR3nt: TGTGCCAGCAGCGTAGCTTCAGGGGTACAAGAGACCCAGTACTTC; CDR3aa: CASSVASGVQETQYF
abundance: few; j_gene: TRBJ2-5; d_gene: .; v_gene: TRBV7-9; CDR3nt: TGTGCCAGCAGCTTTGGGGGGGAGACCCAGTACTTC; CDR3aa: CASSFGGETQYF
abundance: .; j_gene: TRBJ2-4; d_gene: .; v_gene: TRBV10-3; CDR3nt: TGTGCCATCAGTGAGTCGATTTTTCAGGGGTTTAACATTCAGTACTTC; CDR3aa: CAISESIFQGFNIQYF
abundance: .; j_gene: TRBJ1-6; d_gene: TRBD1; v_gene: TRBV5-4; CDR3nt: TGTGCCAGCAGCCTAGGGGGCGAGTATTCACCCCTCCACTTT; CDR3aa: CASSLGGEYSPLHF
abundance: .; j_gene: TRBJ2-3; d_gene: TRBD2; v_gene: TRBV9; CDR3nt: TGTGCCAGCAGCGCCAAGGGCGTTGGGACTAGCGGGAGAGGGGCCACAGATACGCAGTATTTT; CDR3aa: CASSAKGVGTSGRGATDTQYF
abundance: .; j_gene: TRBJ2-7; d_gene: .; v_gene: TRBV10-3; CDR3nt: TGTGCCATCAGTGAGGCTGGGACACTATACGAGCAGTACTTC; CDR3aa: CAISEAGTLYEQYF
abundance: .; j_gene: TRBJ2-1; d_gene: .; v_gene: TRBV15; CDR3nt: TGTGCCACCAGCAGAGATTTGGCAGGGCAATCCTACAATGAGCAGTTCTTC; CDR3aa: CATSRDLAGQSYNEQFF
abundance: once; j_gene: TRBJ2-1; d_gene: .; v_gene: TRBV18; CDR3nt: TGTGCCAGCTCACCAATCCCCCCCAATGGGCTAAGTTCCCACATGTCTCAGTTCTTC; CDR3aa: CASSPIPPNGLSSHMSQFF
abundance: .; j_gene: TRBJ2-2; d_gene: .; v_gene: TRBV7-9; CDR3nt: TGTGCCAGCAGCTTAATTTTGTACGGGGAGCTGTTTTTT; CDR3aa: CASSLILYGELFF
abundance: .; j_gene: TRBJ2-1; d_gene: TRBD2; v_gene: TRBV7-2; CDR3nt: TGTGCCAGCGGGTTCTTAGCGGGAGTTCGCTACAATGAGCAGTTCTTC; CDR3aa: CASGFLAGVRYNEQFF
abundance: .; j_gene: TRBJ1-2; d_gene: .; v_gene: TRBV2; CDR3nt: TGTGCCAGCACCTCCCGGGTGCTAGATGGCTACACCTTC; CDR3aa: CASTSRVLDGYTF
abundance: .; j_gene: TRBJ1-3; d_gene: .; v_gene: TRBV3-1/TRBV3-2; CDR3nt: TGTGCCAGCAGCCAAGAAGATACAGGGAGAAACACCATATATTTT; CDR3aa: CASSQEDTGRNTIYF
abundance: .; j_gene: TRBJ2-2; d_gene: TRBD2; v_gene: TRBV9; CDR3nt: TGTGCCAGCAGCGTAACGGGAGGGAACACCGGGGAGCTGTTTTTT; CDR3aa: CASSVTGGNTGELFF
abundance: .; j_gene: TRBJ1-2; d_gene: .; v_gene: TRBV2; CDR3nt: TGTGCCAGCAGTGTAGCCCAGGGCGGCTATGGCTACACCTTC; CDR3aa: CASSVAQGGYGYTF
abundance: few; j_gene: TRBJ1-4; d_gene: .; v_gene: TRBV28; CDR3nt: TGTGCCAGCAGTTCCGGAACGGGTCCGAATGAAAAACTGTTTTTT; CDR3aa: CASSSGTGPNEKLFF
abundance: .; j_gene: TRBJ2-7; d_gene: TRBD2; v_gene: TRBV11-2; CDR3nt: TGTGCCAGCAGCCCGGGGGCTAGCGGGGGCTACGAGCAGTACTTC; CDR3aa: CASSPGASGGYEQYF
abundance: .; j_gene: TRBJ1-1; d_gene: TRBD1; v_gene: TRBV19; CDR3nt: TGTGCCAGTAGTTTCTTCCCGGGACAGGGGAACACTGAAGCTTTCTTT; CDR3aa: CASSFFPGQGNTEAFF
abundance: .; j_gene: TRBJ1-2; d_gene: TRBD1; v_gene: TRBV10-3; CDR3nt: TGTGCCATCAGTGTTAGGACAGGGGAGGGCGGCTACACCTTC; CDR3aa: CAISVRTGEGGYTF
abundance: .; j_gene: TRBJ1-2; d_gene: .; v_gene: TRBV27; CDR3nt: TGTGCCAGCAGTTTAAGGCAGGGAGGATATGGCTACACCTTC; CDR3aa: CASSLRQGGYGYTF
abundance: .; j_gene: TRBJ1-1; d_gene: .; v_gene: TRBV28; CDR3nt: TGTGCCAGCAGTGATGTCGGGAACACTGAAGCTTTCTTT; CDR3aa: CASSDVGNTEAFF
abundance: .; j_gene: TRBJ2-2; d_gene: .; v_gene: TRBV2; CDR3nt: TGTGCCAGCACCCAGTACGGGGAGCTGTTTTTT; CDR3aa: CASTQYGELFF
abundance: .; j_gene: TRBJ1-2; d_gene: .; v_gene: TRBV6-5; CDR3nt: TGTGCCAGCAGTCCCCGGCCGGGCCGGGGTGGCTACACCTTC; CDR3aa: CASSPRPGRGGYTF
abundance: .; j_gene: TRBJ1-4; d_gene: TRBD1; v_gene: TRBV19; CDR3nt: TGTGCCAGTAGTGCGGACAGGGAGCTTAATGAAAAACTGTTTTTT; CDR3aa: CASSADRELNEKLFF
abundance: once; j_gene: TRBJ2-3; d_gene: TRBD2; v_gene: TRBV2; CDR3nt: TGTGCCAGCCGGCCAGAAGCGGGGGCCAACACAGATACGCAGTATTTT; CDR3aa: CASRPEAGANTDTQYF
abundance: .; j_gene: TRBJ1-1; d_gene: .; v_gene: TRBV19; CDR3nt: TGTGCCAGTACCCCTCCTGGACACCTGAACACTGAAGCTTTCTTT; CDR3aa: CASTPPGHLNTEAFF
abundance: .; j_gene: TRBJ2-5; d_gene: TRBD2; v_gene: TRBV2; CDR3nt: TGTGCCAGCAGTGAGAAGGGACTAGCGGGGCGAGGGTTACGAGAGACCCAGTACTTC; CDR3aa: CASSEKGLAGRGLRETQYF
abundance: .; j_gene: TRBJ2-1; d_gene: TRBD2; v_gene: TRBV5-1; CDR3nt: TGCGCCAGCAGCTTGAATAGCGGGACGTCCAATGAGCAGTTCTTC; CDR3aa: CASSLNSGTSNEQFF
abundance: .; j_gene: TRBJ2-1; d_gene: .; v_gene: TRBV11-3; CDR3nt: TGTGCCAGCAGCTTAGTTGGGACTGACAATGAGCAGTTCTTC; CDR3aa: CASSLVGTDNEQFF
abundance: .; j_gene: TRBJ2-7; d_gene: TRBD1; v_gene: TRBV7-6; CDR3nt: TGTGCCAGCAGCGACAGGGACAGGGACCACGAGCAGTACTTC; CDR3aa: CASSDRDRDHEQYF
abundance: .; j_gene: TRBJ1-5; d_gene: TRBD1; v_gene: TRBV3-1/TRBV3-2; CDR3nt: TGTGCCAGCAGCCAAGATGGGACAGCGGTCCCTAATCAGCCCCAGCATTTT; CDR3aa: CASSQDGTAVPNQPQHF
abundance: .; j_gene: TRBJ2-5; d_gene: TRBD2; v_gene: TRBV11-2; CDR3nt: TGTGCCAGCAGCTCGGCCCTAGCGGGGGGGAGGGCAGAGACCCAGTACTTC; CDR3aa: CASSSALAGGRAETQYF
abundance: .; j_gene: TRBJ1-5; d_gene: .; v_gene: TRBV6-2/TRBV6-3; CDR3nt: TGTGCCAGCAGTGGGACACACAGCAATCAGCCCCAGCATTTT; CDR3aa: CASSGTHSNQPQHF